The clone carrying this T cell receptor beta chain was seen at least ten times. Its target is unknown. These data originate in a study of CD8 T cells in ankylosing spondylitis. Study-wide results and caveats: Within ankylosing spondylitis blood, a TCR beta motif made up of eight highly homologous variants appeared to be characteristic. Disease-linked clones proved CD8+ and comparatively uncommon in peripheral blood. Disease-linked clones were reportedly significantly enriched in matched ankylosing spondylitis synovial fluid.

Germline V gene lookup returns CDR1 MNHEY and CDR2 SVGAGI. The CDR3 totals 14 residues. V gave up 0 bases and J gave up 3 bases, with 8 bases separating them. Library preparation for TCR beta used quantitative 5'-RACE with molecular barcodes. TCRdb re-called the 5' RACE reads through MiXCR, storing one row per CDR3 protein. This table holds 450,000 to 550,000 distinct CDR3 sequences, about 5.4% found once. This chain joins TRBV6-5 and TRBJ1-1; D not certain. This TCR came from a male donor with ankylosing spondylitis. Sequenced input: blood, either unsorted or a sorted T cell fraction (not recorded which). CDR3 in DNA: TGTGCCAGCAGTTACTCTGGGGAGGACACTGAAGCTTTCTTT. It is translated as CASSYSGEDTEAFF.